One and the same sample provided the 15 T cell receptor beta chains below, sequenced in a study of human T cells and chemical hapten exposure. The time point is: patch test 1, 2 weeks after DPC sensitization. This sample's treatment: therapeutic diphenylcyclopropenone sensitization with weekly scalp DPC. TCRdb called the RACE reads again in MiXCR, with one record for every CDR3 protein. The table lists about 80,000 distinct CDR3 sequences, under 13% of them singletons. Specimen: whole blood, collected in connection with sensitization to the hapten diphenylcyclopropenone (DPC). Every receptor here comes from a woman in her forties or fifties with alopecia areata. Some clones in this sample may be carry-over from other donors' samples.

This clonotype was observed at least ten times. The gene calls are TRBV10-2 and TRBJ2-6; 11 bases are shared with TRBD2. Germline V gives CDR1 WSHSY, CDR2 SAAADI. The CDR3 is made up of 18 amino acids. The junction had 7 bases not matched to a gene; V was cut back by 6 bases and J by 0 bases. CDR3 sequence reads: CASSGGLAELSGANVLTF. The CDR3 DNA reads TGCGCCAGCAGCGGGGGACTAGCGGAACTCTCTGGGGCCAACGTCCTGACTTTC.

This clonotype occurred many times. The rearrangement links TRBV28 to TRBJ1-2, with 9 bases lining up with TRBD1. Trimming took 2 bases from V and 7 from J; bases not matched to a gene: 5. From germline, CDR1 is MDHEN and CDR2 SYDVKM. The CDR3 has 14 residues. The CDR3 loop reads CASSLDRGARGYTF. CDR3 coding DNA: TGTGCCAGCAGTTTAGACAGGGGGGCCCGTGGCTACACCTTC.

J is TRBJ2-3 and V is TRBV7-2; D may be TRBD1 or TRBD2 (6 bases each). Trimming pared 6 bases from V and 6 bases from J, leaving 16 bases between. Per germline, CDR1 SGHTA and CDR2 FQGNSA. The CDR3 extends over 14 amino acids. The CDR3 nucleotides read TGTGCCAGCAGTCTGAGGGGGGCCCAGGATACGCAGTATTTT. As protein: CASSLRGAQDTQYF.

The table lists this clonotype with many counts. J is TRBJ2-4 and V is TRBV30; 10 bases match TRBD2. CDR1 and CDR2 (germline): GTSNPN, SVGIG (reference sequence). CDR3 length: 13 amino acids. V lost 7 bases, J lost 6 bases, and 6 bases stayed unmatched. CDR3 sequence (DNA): TGTGCCTCACGGGCTAGCGGGAGAAACATTCAGTACTTC. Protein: CASRASGRNIQYF.

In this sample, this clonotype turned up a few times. For the CDR3, the DNA is TGTGCCAGCAGCTTAGGGGGCAACAGGGAAGAGACCCAGTACTTC. Its protein product is CASSLGGNREETQYF. The rearrangement uses TRBV7-2 and TRBJ2-5; maybe TRBD1 (6 bases). CDR1 SGHTA and CDR2 FQGNSA come from the germline V gene. The CDR3 is made up of 15 amino acids. V was trimmed by 1 base and J by 3 bases, leaving 12 bases between them.

The CDR3 here is CSGRQVETEAFF. CDR3 DNA: TGCAGCGGCCGCCAGGTAGAAACTGAAGCTTTCTTT. J is TRBJ1-1 and V is TRBV29-1; D not resolved. The CDR3 has 12 amino acids. Germline V gene data show CDR1 as SQVTM and CDR2 as ANQGSEA. Trimming removed 7 bases at V and 5 bases at J, with 14 bases between.

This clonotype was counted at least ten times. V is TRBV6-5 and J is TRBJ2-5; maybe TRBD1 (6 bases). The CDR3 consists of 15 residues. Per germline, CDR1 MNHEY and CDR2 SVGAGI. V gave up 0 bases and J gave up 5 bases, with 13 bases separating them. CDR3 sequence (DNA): TGTGCCAGCAGTTACTCGGGGGCAGGGCGGGAGACCCAGTACTTC. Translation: CASSYSGAGRETQYF.

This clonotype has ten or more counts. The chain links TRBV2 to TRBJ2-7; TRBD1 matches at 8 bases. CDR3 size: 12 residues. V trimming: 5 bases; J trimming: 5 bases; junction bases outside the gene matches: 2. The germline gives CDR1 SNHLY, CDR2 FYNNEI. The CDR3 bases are TGTGCCAGCAGTACAGGGGGAAACGAGCAGTACTTC. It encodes CASSTGGNEQYF.

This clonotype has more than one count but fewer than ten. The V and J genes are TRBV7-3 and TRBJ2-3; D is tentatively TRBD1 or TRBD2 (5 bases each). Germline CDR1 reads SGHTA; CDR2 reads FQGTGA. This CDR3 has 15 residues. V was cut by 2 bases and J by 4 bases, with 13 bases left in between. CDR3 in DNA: TGTGCCAGCAGCTTAGGGGGTTTTCGGGCAGATACGCAGTATTTT. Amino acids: CASSLGGFRADTQYF.

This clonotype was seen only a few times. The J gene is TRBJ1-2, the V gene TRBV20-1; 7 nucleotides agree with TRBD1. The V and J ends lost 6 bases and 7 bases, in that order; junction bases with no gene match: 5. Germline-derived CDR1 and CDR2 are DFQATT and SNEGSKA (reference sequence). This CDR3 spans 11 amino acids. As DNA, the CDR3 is TGCAGTGCCCGGACAGGCCGTGGCTACACCTTC. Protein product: CSARTGRGYTF.

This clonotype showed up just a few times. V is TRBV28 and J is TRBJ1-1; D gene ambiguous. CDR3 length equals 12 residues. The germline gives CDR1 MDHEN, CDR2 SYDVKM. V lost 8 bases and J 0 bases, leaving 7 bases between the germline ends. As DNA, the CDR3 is TGTGCCAGCTCGGACCTGAACACTGAAGCTTTCTTT. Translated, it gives CASSDLNTEAFF. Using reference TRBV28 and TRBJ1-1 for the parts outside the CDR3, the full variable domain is DVKVTQSSRYLVKRTGEKVFLECVQDMDHENMFWYRQDPGLGLRLIYFSYDVKMKEKGDIPEGYSVSREKKERFSLILESASTNQTSMYLCASSDLNTEAFFGQGTRLTVV.

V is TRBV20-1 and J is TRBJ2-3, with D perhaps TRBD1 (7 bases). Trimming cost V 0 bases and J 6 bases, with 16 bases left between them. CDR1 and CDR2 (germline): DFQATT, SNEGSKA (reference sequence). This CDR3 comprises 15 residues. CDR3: CSARDRGTALDTQYF. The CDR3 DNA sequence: TGCAGTGCTAGAGATCGGGGGACAGCGCTGGATACGCAGTATTTT.

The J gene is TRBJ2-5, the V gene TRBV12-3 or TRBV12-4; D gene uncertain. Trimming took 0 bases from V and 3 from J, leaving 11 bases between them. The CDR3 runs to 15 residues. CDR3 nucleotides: TGTGCCAGCAGTTTAGCCCTACATCCTGAAGAGACCCAGTACTTC. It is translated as CASSLALHPEETQYF.

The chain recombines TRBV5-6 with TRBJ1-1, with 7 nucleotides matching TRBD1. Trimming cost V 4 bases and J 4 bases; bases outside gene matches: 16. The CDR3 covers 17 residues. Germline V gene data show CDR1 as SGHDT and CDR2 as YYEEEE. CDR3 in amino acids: CASSPILIPGQRTEAFF. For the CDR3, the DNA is TGTGCCAGCAGCCCCATCCTTATACCGGGACAGCGCACTGAAGCTTTCTTT. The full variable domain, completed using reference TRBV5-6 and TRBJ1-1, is DAGVTQSPTHLIKTRGQQVTLRCSPKSGHDTVSWYQQALGQGPQFIFQYYEEEERQRGNFPDRFSGHQFPNYSSELNVNALLLGDSALYLCASSPILIPGQRTEAFFGQGTRLTVV.

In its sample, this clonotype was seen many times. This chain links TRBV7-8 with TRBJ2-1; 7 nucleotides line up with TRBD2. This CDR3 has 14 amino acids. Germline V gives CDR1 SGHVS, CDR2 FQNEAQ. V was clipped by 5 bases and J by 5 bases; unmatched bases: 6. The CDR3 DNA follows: TGTGCCAGCAGCAAACTGCGGGAGAACAATGAGCAGTTCTTC. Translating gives CASSKLRENNEQFF.